Each of the 5 T cell receptor beta chains below was sequenced from the same sample in a study of OX40 agonist ivuxolimab in advanced cancers. TCRdb's table, derived via immunoSEQ multiplex PCR, lists solely in-frame clones and lacks some. The sample consists of 35,000 to 40,000 clones, around four fifths of them appearing once. The source material was CD4+ or CD8+ T cells sorted from blood, sampled in a trial of the OX40 agonist ivuxolimab. The receptors originated from an adult with an advanced solid tumor such as melanoma, head and neck, liver or kidney cancer.

J is TRBJ2-7 and V is TRBV7-6; D might be TRBD1 (6 bases). Trimming left V 5 bases short and J 5 bases short, with 16 bases between. Germline V gene sequence: CDR1 SGHVS, CDR2 FNYEAQ. This CDR3 is built from 14 residues. Here the CDR3 DNA reads TGTGCCAGCAGCCAGGGGCAGGGGATCCACGAGCAGTACTTC. It translates to CASSQGQGIHEQYF.

V gene TRBV28 combines with J gene TRBJ1-2, with a tentative D call TRBD1 (5 bases). CDR1 MDHEN and CDR2 SYDVKM come from the germline V gene. V was cut by 7 bases and J by 1 base, with 13 bases left in between. CDR3 length: 14 amino acids. This chain's CDR3 is CASTPWGINYGYTF. CDR3 nucleotide sequence: TGTGCCAGCACCCCGTGGGGGATTAACTATGGCTACACCTTC.

V usage is TRBV11-2 and J usage is TRBJ2-2, with 9 bases matching TRBD1. The CDR3 covers 15 residues. Germline CDR1 SGHAT, CDR2 FQNNGV. V dropped 5 bases and J dropped 5; count of bases not matched to a gene: 6. The CDR3 loop is CASSVQGAGTGELFF. As DNA, the CDR3 is TGTGCCAGCAGCGTACAGGGGGCTGGGACCGGGGAGCTGTTTTTT.

The J gene is TRBJ2-3, the V gene TRBV12-2. TRBV12-2 is a recognized pseudogene. The CDR3 has 10 amino acids. As DNA, the CDR3 is TGTGCAAGTCGCTTAATCACGCAGTATTTT. Translated, it gives CASRLITQYF.

This chain links TRBV27 with TRBJ1-5; D remains ambiguous. V was cut by 0 bases and J by 2 bases, with 14 bases left in between. CDR3 length: 17 residues. CDR1 is MNHEY and CDR2 is SMNVEV in the germline V gene (reference sequence). CDR3 protein: CASSLSAGGVGNQPQHF. CDR3 sequence (DNA): TGTGCCAGCAGTTTATCGGCGGGAGGAGTGGGCAATCAGCCCCAGCATTTT.